One and the same sample provided the 12 T cell receptor beta chains below, sequenced in a study of post-analysis software for immune sequencing data. Study-level findings and limits: Patients showed TRBV5-6, TRBV5-1 and TRBV20-1 among several TRBV segments more frequent than in controls.

For these receptors, no antigen is known. Built from TCR beta cDNA, the libraries had unique molecular identifiers in them. MiXCR was run by TCRdb on the PCR reads, yielding one entry per CDR3 protein. Among around 700,000 distinct CDR3 sequences, roughly three fifths were seen once, and the ten largest hold approximately 11%. Input material: blood. The source is a girl aged 2-10 years with multiple sclerosis.

This chain links TRBV4-3 with TRBJ2-1; D remains unclear. CDR3 length equals 14 residues. Germline loops: CDR1 LGHNA, CDR2 YSLEER. Trimming cost V 4 bases and J 7 bases, with 14 bases left between them. CDR3 sequence: CASSRSLVPNEQFF. DNA of the CDR3: TGCGCCAGCAGCCGCTCCCTCGTTCCTAATGAGCAGTTCTTC.

The CDR3 nucleotides are TGTGCCAGCGGACCGGGCGGGAGGGCCAATGAGCAGTTCTTC. Amino acid sequence: CASGPGGRANEQFF. The rearrangement joins TRBV9 to TRBJ2-1; 9 bases are shared with TRBD2. Trimming cost V 7 bases and J 6 bases; bases outside gene matches: 8. The CDR3 runs to 14 residues. Germline-derived CDR1 and CDR2 are SGDLS and YYNGEE. The full variable domain, completed using reference TRBV9 and TRBJ2-1, is DSGVTQTPKHLITATGQRVTLRCSPRSGDLSVYWYQQSLDQGLQFLIQYYNGEERAKGNILERFSAQQFPDLHSELNLSSLELGDSALYFCASGPGGRANEQFFGPGTRLTVL.

This chain joins TRBV9 and TRBJ2-1; 7 positions match TRBD1. The V and J ends lost 6 bases and 3 bases, in that order; junction bases with no gene match: 3. Germline V gene lookup returns CDR1 SGDLS and CDR2 YYNGEE. CDR3 size: 13 residues. Here the CDR3 reads CASTRDSYNEQFF. The CDR3 DNA sequence: TGTGCCAGCACCCGGGACAGCTACAATGAGCAGTTCTTC.

The table lists this clonotype with a few counts. One end of the junction does not line up with germline, which may come from a read error. V gene TRBV5-1 combines with J gene TRBJ1-1; no definite D call. This CDR3 is 12 amino acids long. Germline CDR1 reads SGHRS; CDR2 reads YFSETQ. CDR3: CASSSVNTEAFF. The CDR3 DNA reads as TGTGCCAGCAGCTCTGTGAACACTGAAGCTTTCTTT.

The V and J genes are TRBV29-1 and TRBJ2-1; TRBD2 aligns across 7 bases. The germline V gene has CDR1 SQVTM and CDR2 ANQGSEA. The CDR3 is made up of 15 amino acids. Trimming took 4 bases from V and 8 from J; bases not matched to a gene: 14. CDR3 sequence: CSVGMSGGTGDEQFF. CDR3 sequence (DNA): TGCAGCGTTGGTATGTCGGGGGGTACGGGCGATGAGCAGTTCTTC.

This clonotype was seen only a few times. J is TRBJ2-5 and V is TRBV7-9, with unresolved D. This CDR3 comprises 11 residues. Trimming pared 3 bases from V and 5 bases from J, leaving 4 bases between. Germline CDR1 and CDR2: SEHNR and FQNEAQ (reference sequence). CDR3 in DNA: TGTGCCAGCAGCTTGTATGAGACCCAGTACTTC. Protein: CASSLYETQYF.

The genes are TRBV20-1 and TRBJ2-2, with TRBD1 identical over 9 bases. In germline, CDR1 is DFQATT, CDR2 SNEGSKA (reference sequence). The CDR3 contains 17 residues. After removal of 2 bases from V and 3 bases from J, the junction contained 10 bases not matched to a gene. The CDR3 here is CSARSSPGQGDTGELFF. The CDR3 DNA reads TGCAGTGCTAGATCCTCCCCGGGACAGGGAGACACCGGGGAGCTGTTTTTT.

The chain links TRBV3-1 to TRBJ2-7; perhaps TRBD1 as D (5 bases). This CDR3 is built from 14 residues. Deletions cut 3 bases from V and 1 base from J, with 10 bases between. Germline assignment: CDR1 LGHDT and CDR2 YNNKEL (reference sequence). The CDR3 region has the DNA TGTGCCAGCAGCCACGGAGCAGGGTCCTACGAGCAGTACTTC. This sequence encodes CASSHGAGSYEQYF.

The chain uses TRBV5-1 and TRBJ2-3; 11 bases fit TRBD2. CDR3 length: 17 residues. Germline loops: CDR1 SGHRS, CDR2 YFSETQ. V lost 0 bases and J lost 2; bases outside the gene matches: 5. Here the CDR3 DNA reads TGCGCCAGCAGCTTGGCACTAGCGGGAGTTCACACAGATACGCAGTATTTT. It specifies CASSLALAGVHTDTQYF.

The V call is TRBV3-1, the J call TRBJ2-1, with D perhaps given as TRBD1 or TRBD2 (6 bases each). CDR1 and CDR2 from the germline V gene are LGHDT and YNNKEL (reference sequence). CDR3 length: 15 residues. Trimming took off 4 bases at V and 7 bases at J, with 17 bases between the two ends. The CDR3 is CASSLEGGGLNEQFF. The CDR3, as DNA: TGTGCCAGCAGCCTAGAGGGGGGTGGGTTGAATGAGCAGTTCTTC.

V and J are TRBV29-1 and TRBJ2-7; D tentatively fits TRBD1 or TRBD2 (6 bases each). Germline CDR1 reads SQVTM; CDR2 reads ANQGSEA. This CDR3 region has 11 residues. Trimming cost V 6 bases and J 6 bases, with 12 bases left between them. The CDR3 here is CSVPEGVEQYF. The CDR3 DNA sequence: TGCAGCGTCCCGGAGGGGGTCGAGCAGTACTTC.

The chain has TRBV7-2 and TRBJ1-1, with 8 positions matching TRBD1. The V gene's germline CDR1 is SGHTA and CDR2 FQGNSA. CDR3 length: 14 residues. The J segment lost 5 bases and the V segment lost 7 bases, leaving 9 bases of the junction unmatched. The CDR3 reads CASKLQTGATEAFF. DNA for the CDR3: TGTGCCAGCAAACTCCAGACAGGGGCGACTGAAGCTTTCTTT. Combining the CDR3 with reference TRBV7-2 and TRBJ1-1 gives the whole variable domain GAGVSQSPSNKVTEKGKDVELRCDPISGHTALYWYRQSLGQGLEFLIYFQGNSAPDKSGLPSDRFSAERTGGSVSTLTIQRTQQEDSAVYLCASKLQTGATEAFFGQGTRLTVV.